A selection of T cell receptor beta chains follows, all from one sample in a study of T cells in Graves' hyperthyroidism and ophthalmopathy. TCRdb used MiXCR to reprocess the multiplex PCR reads, holding one entry per CDR3 protein. Among about 290,000 distinct CDR3 sequences listed, roughly 20% were seen once. Material for sequencing was blood. All receptors derive from a man between 45 and 60 years old with Graves' ophthalmopathy. Each CDR3 is given with its conserved first and last residue. The order of the fields is CDR3 protein, clone size, V gene, D gene. D genes are given only for firm matches. The size entry is marked missing in some rows and otherwise reads once, few, many or a size class.

CDR3aa: CASSQAAGTEAFF
abundance: many
v_gene: TRBV3-1
d_gene: -

CDR3aa: CASSYFGLAEETQYF
abundance: few
v_gene: TRBV6-6
d_gene: TRBD2

CDR3aa: CSALRDSGNSPLHF
abundance: -
v_gene: TRBV20-1
d_gene: TRBD1

CDR3aa: CSVDRENTGELFF
abundance: -
v_gene: TRBV29-1
d_gene: -

CDR3aa: CATASREGTGELFF
abundance: -
v_gene: TRBV10-3
d_gene: -

CDR3aa: CASSQGPSSYNEQFF
abundance: many
v_gene: TRBV14
d_gene: -

CDR3aa: CSARDRARGPGNTIYF
abundance: many
v_gene: TRBV20-1
d_gene: -

CDR3aa: CASSGLAGAKNIQYF
abundance: -
v_gene: TRBV6-2/TRBV6-3
d_gene: TRBD2

CDR3aa: CASSPTLLAASYEQYF
abundance: few
v_gene: TRBV28
d_gene: TRBD2

CDR3aa: CASSFRDRVQETQYF
abundance: few
v_gene: TRBV27
d_gene: TRBD1

CDR3aa: CASSLSSYEQYF
abundance: many
v_gene: TRBV3-1
d_gene: -

CDR3aa: CASSLGLAAAYEQYF
abundance: many
v_gene: TRBV12-3/TRBV12-4
d_gene: TRBD2

CDR3aa: CASSDPAGPYNEQFF
abundance: -
v_gene: TRBV2
d_gene: TRBD2

CDR3aa: CASSFADRPSTNEKLFF
abundance: few
v_gene: TRBV28
d_gene: TRBD1

CDR3aa: CASSTTPGGDYGYTF
abundance: few
v_gene: TRBV9
d_gene: -

CDR3aa: CASSLGRGGTNNEQFF
abundance: many
v_gene: TRBV7-9
d_gene: TRBD2

CDR3aa: CASSHGQGGETQYF
abundance: -
v_gene: TRBV5-1
d_gene: TRBD1

CDR3aa: CASSADRGRAFF
abundance: few
v_gene: TRBV2
d_gene: TRBD1

CDR3aa: CASSRDREVGTASGGWDTQYF
abundance: few
v_gene: TRBV28
d_gene: TRBD1

CDR3aa: CASSPYRDIGNTIYF
abundance: -
v_gene: TRBV3-1
d_gene: -

CDR3aa: CSATSRDRLIQGDYGYTF
abundance: many
v_gene: TRBV20-1
d_gene: TRBD1

CDR3aa: CASSYSGENSPLHF
abundance: few
v_gene: TRBV6-6
d_gene: -

CDR3aa: CSVVKGPRRQFF
abundance: few
v_gene: TRBV29-1
d_gene: -

CDR3aa: CSASVPRGTEAFF
abundance: -
v_gene: TRBV20-1
d_gene: -

CDR3aa: CASSPRVRSTGELFF
abundance: few
v_gene: TRBV6-1
d_gene: -

CDR3aa: CASSHGAEAFF
abundance: many
v_gene: TRBV3-1
d_gene: -